The 23 T cell receptor beta chains below all came from one sample that was sequenced in a study of T cells in Graves' hyperthyroidism and ophthalmopathy. The investigators amplified TCR beta CDR3 regions from RNA transcripts. Researchers ran a first-round RT-PCR on the TCR CDR3 using the HTBI primer set. One entry per CDR3 protein results from TCRdb running MiXCR on the multiplex PCR reads. Of a few hundred thousand distinct CDR3 sequences in the sample, just under 25% were seen once. The sample consisted of blood. The receptors stem from a man between 45 and 60 years old with Graves' hyperthyroidism.

This clonotype showed up many times. The chain links TRBV11-2 to TRBJ2-7; a possible D gene is TRBD1 (6 bases). There are 14 residues in the CDR3. V lost 3 bases to trimming and J lost 2 bases, with 11 bases between them. From germline, CDR1 is SGHAT and CDR2 FQNNGV. The CDR3 here is CASSFPGHTYEQYF. The DNA of the CDR3 is TGTGCCAGCAGCTTCCCGGGACACACCTACGAGCAGTACTTC.

This clonotype was seen a handful of times. The chain combines TRBV7-9 with TRBJ1-1; D may be TRBD1 (5 bases). The CDR3 consists of 16 residues. CDR1 is SEHNR and CDR2 is FQNEAQ in the germline V gene (reference sequence). V was shortened by 5 bases and J by 3 bases, with 19 bases between the two germline ends. Written as DNA, the CDR3 is TGTGCCAGCAGCACAGCGGTAGGGTCGGGGCACACTGAAGCTTTCTTT. This codes for CASSTAVGSGHTEAFF.

In regard to this clonotype: Relative to the germline gene, one junction end is altered; a read error may explain this. This chain links TRBV27 with TRBJ1-4; no clear D gene. Germline lookup yields CDR1 MNHEY and CDR2 SMNVEV (reference sequence). The CDR3 is made up of 11 amino acids. The CDR3 loop is CYWRWNEKLFF. CDR3 nucleotide sequence: TGCTACTGGAGGTGGAATGAAAAACTGTTTTTT.

The chain combines TRBV20-1 with TRBJ2-1; 9 bases are a match to TRBD2. V lost 5 bases, J lost 5 bases, and 7 bases stayed unmatched. Germline V gene data show CDR1 as DFQATT and CDR2 as SNEGSKA (reference sequence). The CDR3 runs 14 residues. The CDR3 sequence is CSALKLAGDNEQFF. CDR3 coding DNA: TGCAGTGCTCTCAAATTAGCGGGAGACAATGAGCAGTTCTTC.

This rearrangement joins TRBV7-3 to TRBJ1-5, with D possibly TRBD1 on 5 matching bases. V was cut by 2 bases and J by 5 bases, with 7 bases left in between. Germline V gene lookup returns CDR1 SGHTA and CDR2 FQGTGA. There are 13 residues in the CDR3. DNA of the CDR3: TGTGCCAGCAGCTTAGGACAATATCAGCCCCAGCATTTT. Amino acid sequence: CASSLGQYQPQHF.

This chain uses TRBV15 with TRBJ2-1, with D maybe TRBD1 (6 bases). CDR1 and CDR2 from the germline V gene are LNHNV and YYDKDF (reference sequence). V was pared by 5 bases and J by 2 bases, with 7 bases between. This CDR3 contains 13 residues. The CDR3 spells CATSPGAYNEQFF. The CDR3 DNA follows: TGTGCCACCAGCCCAGGGGCCTACAATGAGCAGTTCTTC.

J is TRBJ1-4 and V is TRBV5-1; 9 bases are a match to TRBD1. Germline V lookup: CDR1 SGHRS, CDR2 YFSETQ. The CDR3 runs to 15 residues. V shed 0 bases and J 7 bases; nucleotides not matched to a gene: 4. DNA of the CDR3: TGCGCCAGCAGCTTGGACGGGACAGGGCTTGAAAAACTGTTTTTT. This codes for CASSLDGTGLEKLFF.

V is TRBV3-1 and J is TRBJ2-3, with 8 bases identical to TRBD1. This CDR3 is built from 15 residues. Germline CDR1 reads LGHDT; CDR2 reads YNNKEL (reference sequence). Unmatched junction bases numbered 4, after V lost 3 bases and J lost 2 bases. The CDR3 spells CASSHLRGPTDTQYF. DNA of the CDR3: TGTGCCAGCAGCCACCTCAGGGGGCCCACAGATACGCAGTATTTT.

This clonotype was picked up many times. The chain uses TRBV7-2 and TRBJ1-1; the D is unclear. V lost 2 bases and J lost 3, with 10 bases in between. Germline values: CDR1 SGHTA, CDR2 FQGNSA. The CDR3 is 14 amino acids. CDR3 nucleotides: TGTGCCAGCAGCTTAAGGGCGTGGGACACTGAAGCTTTCTTT. Protein product: CASSLRAWDTEAFF. Looking up the rest from reference TRBV7-2 and TRBJ1-1 gives the full variable domain: GAGVSQSPSNKVTEKGKDVELRCDPISGHTALYWYRQSLGQGLEFLIYFQGNSAPDKSGLPSDRFSAERTGGSVSTLTIQRTQQEDSAVYLCASSLRAWDTEAFFGQGTRLTVV.

The chain joins TRBV20-1 to TRBJ1-2; a weak D match, TRBD1 (6 bases). CDR1 and CDR2 (germline): DFQATT, SNEGSKA (reference sequence). V was pared by 1 base and J by 6 bases, with 6 bases between. The CDR3 extends over 11 amino acids. This CDR3 is CSARGTDGYTF. For the CDR3, the DNA is TGCAGTGCTAGAGGGACAGATGGCTACACCTTC.

The chain is built from TRBV7-2 and TRBJ2-2; TRBD2 might be the D (5 bases). Germline V lookup: CDR1 SGHTA, CDR2 FQGNSA. Trimming removed 2 bases at V and 7 bases at J, with 8 bases between. This CDR3 has 13 amino acids. CDR3 in DNA: TGTGCCAGCAGCTTATGGGGAGACGGGGAGCTGTTTTTT. This encodes CASSLWGDGELFF. Filled out from reference TRBV7-2 and TRBJ2-2, the complete variable domain reads GAGVSQSPSNKVTEKGKDVELRCDPISGHTALYWYRQSLGQGLEFLIYFQGNSAPDKSGLPSDRFSAERTGGSVSTLTIQRTQQEDSAVYLCASSLWGDGELFFGEGSRLTVL.

This chain connects TRBV3-1 to TRBJ2-2; D unclear. CDR3 length: 12 residues. With 4 bases removed from V and 7 bases from J, the gap between germline ends came to 7 bases. Per the germline V gene, CDR1 is LGHDT and CDR2 is YNNKEL (reference sequence). The CDR3 nucleotides are TGTGCCAGCAGCCGCCCAGTCGGGGAGCTGTTTTTT. Its protein is CASSRPVGELFF.

A few counts support this clonotype. The gene calls are TRBV28 and TRBJ2-7; D may correspond to TRBD1 or TRBD2 (5 bases each). Germline assignment: CDR1 MDHEN and CDR2 SYDVKM. V lost 5 bases, J lost 4 bases, and 9 bases lay in between. This CDR3 comprises 12 residues. The CDR3 bases are TGTGCCAGCAGTGGGGACGGGTACGAGCAGTACTTC. It specifies CASSGDGYEQYF.

The gene calls are TRBV4-1 and TRBJ1-6, with a possible D match to TRBD1 (6 bases). Looked up from germline, CDR1 is MGHRA and CDR2 is YSYEKL. This CDR3 has 16 residues. The V end lost 1 base, the J end lost 1 base, and 8 bases lay between the germline ends. For the CDR3, the DNA is TGCGCCAGCAGCCAAGCAGGGGATTCCTATAATTCACCCCTCCACTTT. Translation gives CASSQAGDSYNSPLHF.

This clonotype has just a few counts. The chain recombines TRBV5-1 with TRBJ1-5; the D is unclear. CDR1 is SGHRS and CDR2 is YFSETQ in the germline V gene. There are 17 residues in the CDR3. V was clipped by 2 bases and J by 4 bases, with 19 bases between them. CDR3 sequence (DNA): TGCGCCAGCAGCTTTAACACAGAAGGCTTCCGGAATCAGCCCCAGCATTTT. Translated: CASSFNTEGFRNQPQHF.

In this sample, this clonotype turned up a few times. The chain employs TRBV15 and TRBJ2-3, with D tentatively TRBD2 (6 bases). Per germline, CDR1 LNHNV and CDR2 YYDKDF (reference sequence). The CDR3 is 16 residues long. V gave up 5 bases and J gave up 6 bases, with 21 bases separating them. Here the CDR3 reads CATSSFLRDSLDTQYF. In DNA form, the CDR3 reads TGTGCCACCAGCTCCTTTCTCCGGGACTCCCTTGATACGCAGTATTTT.

The chain has TRBV27 and TRBJ1-2; D possibly corresponds to TRBD1 (5 bases). CDR1 and CDR2 (germline): MNHEY, SMNVEV (reference sequence). Deletions cut 6 bases from V and 4 bases from J, with 15 bases between. The CDR3 runs to 14 residues. The DNA for the CDR3 is TGTGCCAGCAGCCTGCTAGGGGTCGGCTATGGCTACACCTTC. It is translated as CASSLLGVGYGYTF.

This clonotype was found many times. The chain links TRBV5-1 to TRBJ2-3, with D perhaps matching TRBD1 (6 bases). Between the trimmed V and J ends, which lost 0 bases and 4 bases, there was a span of 12 bases. CDR1 and CDR2 from the germline V gene are SGHRS and YFSETQ. The CDR3 runs 15 residues. The CDR3 protein is CASSLGTGSADTQYF. The CDR3 bases are TGCGCCAGCAGCTTGGGCACAGGGAGCGCAGATACGCAGTATTTT.

The chain uses TRBV12-3 or TRBV12-4 and TRBJ2-7; 9 nucleotides match TRBD2. The V gene end was trimmed by 3 bases and the J gene end by 4 bases; junction bases not matched to a gene: 7. This CDR3 has 15 amino acids. CDR3 sequence: CASSFGGLAPYEQYF. CDR3 sequence (DNA): TGTGCCAGCAGTTTCGGGGGACTAGCCCCATACGAGCAGTACTTC.

The rearrangement links TRBV6-2 or TRBV6-3 to TRBJ2-1; 8 bases agree with TRBD2. J gave up 4 bases and V 2 bases, and 7 bases lay outside the gene matches. The CDR3 sequence is 16 residues long. Germline CDR1 reads MNHEY; CDR2 reads SVGEGT. For the CDR3, the DNA is TGTGCCAGCAGTTACGGGGCCTTAGCGGGATACAATGAGCAGTTCTTC. This translates into CASSYGALAGYNEQFF.

The chain links TRBV5-1 to TRBJ1-6; 10 nucleotides match TRBD1. Germline-derived CDR1 and CDR2 are SGHRS and YFSETQ. V was clipped by 2 bases and J by 8 bases; unmatched bases: 4. The CDR3 is 15 amino acids. The CDR3 sequence is CASSFTTGGDSPLHF. The CDR3 bases are TGCGCCAGCAGCTTTACGACAGGGGGCGATTCACCCCTCCACTTT.

This clonotype was detected only a few times. The chain joins TRBV20-1 to TRBJ2-2; D not resolved. Germline-derived CDR1 and CDR2 are DFQATT and SNEGSKA (reference sequence). CDR3 length: 12 amino acids. V was shortened by 0 bases and J by 6 bases, with 5 bases between the two germline ends. The chain's CDR3 is CSARDPSGELFF. CDR3 sequence (DNA): TGCAGTGCTAGAGATCCTTCCGGGGAGCTGTTTTTT.

Only a few counts were recorded for this clonotype. The CDR3 spells CASSSSPVNGYTF. CDR3 sequence (DNA): TGTGCCAGCAGTTCTTCCCCAGTTAATGGCTACACCTTC. The chain is built from TRBV28 and TRBJ1-2; D uncertain. The CDR3 extends over 13 amino acids. Germline CDR1 MDHEN, CDR2 SYDVKM. Trimming cost V 4 bases and J 6 bases, with 12 bases left between them.